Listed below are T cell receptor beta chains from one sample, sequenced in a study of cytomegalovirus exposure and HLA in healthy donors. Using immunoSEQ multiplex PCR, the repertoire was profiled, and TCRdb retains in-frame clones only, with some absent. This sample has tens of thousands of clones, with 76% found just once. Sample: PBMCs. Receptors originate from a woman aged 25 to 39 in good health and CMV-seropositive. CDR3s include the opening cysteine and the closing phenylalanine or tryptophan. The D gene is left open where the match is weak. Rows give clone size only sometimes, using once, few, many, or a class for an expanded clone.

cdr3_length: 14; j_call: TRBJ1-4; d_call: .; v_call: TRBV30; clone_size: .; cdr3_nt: TGTGCCTGGAGTGTACGGGGGGGTCCCGAAAAACTGTTTTTT; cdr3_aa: CAWSVRGGPEKLFF
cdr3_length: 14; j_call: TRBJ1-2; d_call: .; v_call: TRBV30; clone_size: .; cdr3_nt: TGTGCCTGGGGCCAGGGGATCCCTTATCGGGGCTACACCTTC; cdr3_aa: CAWGQGIPYRGYTF
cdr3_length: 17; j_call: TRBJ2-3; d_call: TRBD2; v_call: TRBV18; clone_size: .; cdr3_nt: TGTGCCAGCTCACCCGCTAGCGGGGACAGCCACACAGATACGCAGTATTTT; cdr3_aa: CASSPASGDSHTDTQYF
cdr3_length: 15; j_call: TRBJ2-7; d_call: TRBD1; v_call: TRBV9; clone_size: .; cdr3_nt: TGTGCCAGCAGCGGAGGGGACAGGAGCCTCTACGAGCAGTACTTC; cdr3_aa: CASSGGDRSLYEQYF
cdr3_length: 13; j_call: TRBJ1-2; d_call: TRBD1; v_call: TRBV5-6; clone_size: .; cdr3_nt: TGTGCCAGCAACCGACAGGGAGTGGGGGGCTACACCTTC; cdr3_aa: CASNRQGVGGYTF
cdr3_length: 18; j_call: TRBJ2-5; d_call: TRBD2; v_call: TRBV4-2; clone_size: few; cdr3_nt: TGTGCCAGCAGCCGAGCACACCGGACTAGCGGGAGGGGAGAGACCCAGTACTTC; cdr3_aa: CASSRAHRTSGRGETQYF
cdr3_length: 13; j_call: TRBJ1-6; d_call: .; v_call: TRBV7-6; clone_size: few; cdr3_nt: TGTGCCAGCAGCGCCAGGGCATGGTCACCCCTCCACTTT; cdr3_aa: CASSARAWSPLHF
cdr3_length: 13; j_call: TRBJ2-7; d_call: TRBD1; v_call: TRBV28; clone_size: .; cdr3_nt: TGTGCCAGCAGGACAGGGTATGCCTACGAGCAGTACTTC; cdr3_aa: CASRTGYAYEQYF
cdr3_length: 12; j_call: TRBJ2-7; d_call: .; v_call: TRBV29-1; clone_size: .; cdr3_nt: TGCAGCGTTGAAACAGGGCCCCGCGAGCAGTACTTC; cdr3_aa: CSVETGPREQYF
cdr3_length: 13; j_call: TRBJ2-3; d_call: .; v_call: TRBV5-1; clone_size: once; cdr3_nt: TGCGCCAGCAGCTTACGGACAGCAGAACCGCAGTATTTT; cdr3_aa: CASSLRTAEPQYF
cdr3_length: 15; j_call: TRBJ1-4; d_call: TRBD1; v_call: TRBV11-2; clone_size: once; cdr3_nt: TGTGCCAGCAGCAAACTACAGGGGGGGAATGAAAAACTGTTTTTT; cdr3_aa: CASSKLQGGNEKLFF
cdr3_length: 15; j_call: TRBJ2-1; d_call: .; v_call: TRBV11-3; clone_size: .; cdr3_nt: TGTGCCAGCAGCTTCGGAAGCGGCTCTTACAATGAGCAGTTCTTC; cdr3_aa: CASSFGSGSYNEQFF